This TCR beta chain was observed in a study of blood T cells in healthy people across ages. The CDR3 is 18 amino acids. The germline V gene has CDR1 LGHNA and CDR2 YSLEER. V lost 0 bases and J lost 3, with 18 bases in between. Together with a sample-barcoded 5' primer, a J-beta primer mix was included in a second PCR lasting about 6 to 11 cycles. Via MiXCR, TCRdb re-called the 5' RACE reads, giving one row per CDR3 protein. Among around 800,000 distinct CDR3 sequences listed, around 45% were seen once. Sequenced sample: blood. The rearrangement links TRBV4-3 to TRBJ2-1; TRBD2 is a possible D gene (7 bases). The TCR originated in a man aged 55 to 70 in good health. The CDR3 DNA follows: TGCGCCAGCAGCCAAGATGGGGCGGGGGCACTGGGCTACAATGAGCAGTTCTTC. Translating it yields CASSQDGAGALGYNEQFF.